This is a list of T cell receptor beta chains from one sample in a study of CD8 T cells in ankylosing spondylitis. Each CDR3 protein is one row after TCRdb ran MiXCR on the 5' RACE reads. The data contain some 100,000 distinct CDR3 sequences, about 8.1% of them seen just once; the ten biggest clones take up approximately 30%. The sequenced sample was blood, either unsorted or a sorted T cell fraction (not recorded which). The receptors were sampled from a male donor with ankylosing spondylitis. Both conserved end residues are part of each CDR3. Each record gives: J gene, D gene, clone size, V gene, CDR3 DNA, CDR3 protein. A D gene is named only where the DNA matches it firmly. The size of a clone is reported for some rows only, either as once, few or many, or as a class for expanded clones.

TRBJ1-1,NA,many,TRBV4-1,TGCGCCAGCAGCCAATGGACAGCGAACACTGAAGCTTTCTTT,CASSQWTANTEAFF
TRBJ2-1,TRBD2,many,TRBV7-8,TGTGCCAGCAGCCTAGCGGGAGGGGTCAATGAGCAGTTCTTC,CASSLAGGVNEQFF
TRBJ2-2,TRBD1,NA,TRBV20-1,TGCAGTGCGACCGGGACAGGGAACACCGGGGAGCTGTTTTTT,CSATGTGNTGELFF
TRBJ2-7,TRBD2,many,TRBV27,TGTGCCAGTCGGGGGGTAGCAAGCTCCTACGAGCAGTACTTC,CASRGVASSYEQYF
TRBJ2-7,NA,few,TRBV7-8,TGTGCCAGCAGCCCGTCGACACTTTCCGCCTTCGAGCAGTACTTC,CASSPSTLSAFEQYF
TRBJ1-5,NA,many,TRBV28,TGTGCCAGCACCGGACGGCCTCCTGGGGTTTATAGCAATCAGCCCCAGCATTTT,CASTGRPPGVYSNQPQHF
TRBJ1-2,TRBD1,few,TRBV6-5,TGTGCCAGCAGTTACTCGAGTCTTGGGACAGATAACTATGGCTACACCTTC,CASSYSSLGTDNYGYTF
TRBJ2-1,TRBD2,many,TRBV27,TGTGCCAGCAGGGGACTAGCGGATTACAATGAGCAGTTCTTC,CASRGLADYNEQFF
TRBJ2-2,TRBD1,NA,TRBV27,TGTGCCAGCAGTTTCTCAGGGGGAACCGGGGAGCTGTTTTTT,CASSFSGGTGELFF
TRBJ2-1,TRBD2,NA,TRBV3-1,TGTGCCAGCAGCCCCCGACTAGCGGGAGAATGGATCAATGAGCAGTTCTTC,CASSPRLAGEWINEQFF
TRBJ2-1,NA,many,TRBV3-1,TGTGCCAGCAGCCAAGGCCGCCCCTACAATGAGCAGTTCTTC,CASSQGRPYNEQFF
TRBJ2-3,NA,few,TRBV20-1,TGCAGTGCCCCGTTTTGGGAGAAGGGCACAGATACGCAGTATTTT,CSAPFWEKGTDTQYF
TRBJ1-1,NA,NA,TRBV19,TGTGCCAGTAGTATTAGTGCAGGGGCCGCCGCTGAAGCTTTCTTT,CASSISAGAAAEAFF
TRBJ1-5,TRBD1,many,TRBV10-2,TGCGCCAGCTCTCCGACAGGGCTCCAGCCCCAGCATTTT,CASSPTGLQPQHF
TRBJ2-6,NA,few,TRBV5-1,TGCGCCAGCAGCAGAGAGGGACGGTACCTCTCTGGGGCCAACGTCCTGACTTTC,CASSREGRYLSGANVLTF
TRBJ2-1,NA,NA,TRBV4-1,TGCGCCAGCAGCCAAGGGTCAGGGGCCTACAATGAGCAGTTCTTC,CASSQGSGAYNEQFF
TRBJ1-2,NA,NA,TRBV12-3/TRBV12-4,TGTGCCAGCAGTTTCTGGGATGGCTACACCTTC,CASSFWDGYTF
TRBJ1-1,NA,many,TRBV5-1,TGCGCCAGCAGCTTGATGCCAGCCACTGAAGCTTTCTTT,CASSLMPATEAFF
TRBJ2-7,TRBD1,many,TRBV25-1,TGTGCCAGCAGTGTCGGGACAGGGGTCGAGCAGTACTTC,CASSVGTGVEQYF
TRBJ1-1,NA,NA,TRBV7-9,TGTGCCAGTAAGGGACTGGTGACTGAAGCTTTCTTT,CASKGLVTEAFF
TRBJ2-1,NA,few,TRBV7-9,TGTGCCAGCACCCTCCCCCCCCCCACCTACAATGAGCAGTTCTTC,CASTLPPPTYNEQFF
TRBJ2-3,NA,NA,TRBV27,TGTGCCAGCAGTGCCAATCCCCCAGGGGGCACAGATACGCAGTATTTT,CASSANPPGGTDTQYF
TRBJ1-1,NA,few,TRBV19,TGTGCCAGTAGCGGGGGACGGCCGGGGATTGAAGCTTTCTTT,CASSGGRPGIEAFF
TRBJ1-2,NA,NA,TRBV7-9,TGTGCCAGCAGCTCTGCAGATCCCAATAGCTACACCTTC,CASSSADPNSYTF